The 11 T cell receptor beta chains below all came from one sample that was sequenced in a study of cytomegalovirus exposure and HLA in healthy donors. PCR used 60 Vbeta primers and 13 Jbeta primers. Assay used: immunoSEQ multiplex PCR; TCRdb lists only in-frame clones, some missing. The table lists roughly 180,000 clones, 78% of them singletons, with about 13% in the top ten. What was sequenced was PBMCs. Source of these receptors: a woman aged 45 to 65 in good health and CMV-seropositive.

The chain recombines TRBV10-1 with TRBJ1-5; 8 positions agree with TRBD1. This CDR3 is 13 amino acids long. Trimming removed 11 bases from V and 1 base from J; junction bases left unmatched: 4. The germline CDR1 and CDR2 sequences are WNHNN and SYGVQD (reference sequence). CDR3 sequence reads: CAAHRGSNQPQHF. The CDR3, as DNA: TGCGCCGCCCACAGGGGGAGCAATCAGCCCCAGCATTTT.

V gene TRBV29-1 combines with J gene TRBJ1-1, with a tentative D call TRBD1 (5 bases). The CDR3 runs 12 residues. The V end lost 4 bases, the J end lost 4 bases, and 10 bases lay between the germline ends. CDR1 is SQVTM and CDR2 is ANQGSEA in the germline V gene. The CDR3 nucleotides read TGCAGCGTTGTATGGGGGGTCACTGAAGCTTTCTTT. Protein sequence: CSVVWGVTEAFF.

The chain joins TRBV6-5 to TRBJ1-2; 7 positions agree with TRBD1. The CDR3 is 13 residues long. From germline, CDR1 is MNHEY and CDR2 SVGAGI. With 6 bases clipped from V and 4 bases from J, the junction kept 5 bases outside the gene matches. Here the CDR3 reads CASRRGRAYGYTF. In DNA form, the CDR3 reads TGTGCCAGCAGGAGGGGGCGCGCCTATGGCTACACCTTC.

The chain employs TRBV7-2 and TRBJ1-2, with D hard to call. The CDR3 is 13 amino acids. Trimming cost V 1 base and J 5 bases, with 8 bases left between them. Germline V gene lookup returns CDR1 SGHTA and CDR2 FQGNSA. CDR3: CASSLEREYGYTF. In DNA, the CDR3 is TGTGCCAGCAGCTTAGAAAGAGAGTATGGCTACACCTTC.

A remark on this clone: One junction end does not reproduce the germline sequence, and a read error may be involved. The V gene is TRBV7-7, the J gene TRBJ2-1; 9 nucleotides align to TRBD1. The germline CDR1 and CDR2 sequences are SSHAT and FNYEAQ (reference sequence). CDR3 size: 15 residues. CDR3 in DNA: TGTGCTAGCAGTTATGGACAGGGGTCCTACAATGAGCAGTTCTTC. Encoded protein: CASSYGQGSYNEQFF.

V is TRBV11-2 and J is TRBJ1-1; D is possibly TRBD1 (6 bases). V was clipped by 4 bases and J by 7 bases, with 10 bases between them. Germline V gene data show CDR1 as SGHAT and CDR2 as FQNNGV. The length of the CDR3 is 12 residues. CDR3 DNA: TGTGCCAGCAGCTCGACAGGTGTTGAAGCTTTCTTT. It is translated as CASSSTGVEAFF.

This clone was seen only once. Other DNA sequences from this sample encode an identical CDR3 as well. The chain couples TRBV7-9 to TRBJ1-1; possible D gene TRBD1, 6 bases. Germline loops: CDR1 SEHNR, CDR2 FQNEAQ (reference sequence). Trimming removed 11 bases at V and 5 bases at J, with 21 bases between. The CDR3 consists of 14 residues. For the CDR3, the DNA is TGTGCCCTCAGGGGAGTGCCCGGGAAGACTGAAGCTTTCTTT. This gives the protein CALRGVPGKTEAFF. Looking up the rest from reference TRBV7-9 and TRBJ1-1 gives the full variable domain: DTGVSQNPRHKITKRGQNVTFRCDPISEHNRLYWYRQTLGQGPEFLTYFQNEAQLEKSRLLSDRFSAERPKGSFSTLEIQRTEQGDSAMYLCALRGVPGKTEAFFGQGTRLTVV.

The genes are TRBV15 and TRBJ2-3, with 8 bases aligning to TRBD2. The germline CDR1 and CDR2 sequences are LNHNV and YYDKDF (reference sequence). CDR3 length: 15 amino acids. V lost 3 bases to trimming and J lost 2 bases; unmatched junction nucleotides: 4. As DNA, the CDR3 is TGTGCCACCAGCAGCGGGGGGGCAGTCACAGATACGCAGTATTTT. Translating it yields CATSSGGAVTDTQYF.

The chain couples TRBV27 to TRBJ1-2; the D gene is possibly TRBD1 (6 bases). Per germline, CDR1 MNHEY and CDR2 SMNVEV (reference sequence). Trimming took 6 bases from V and 5 from J, leaving 13 bases between them. The CDR3 is made up of 13 amino acids. The CDR3 DNA reads as TGTGCCAGCAGACGGACAGCCTTGTATGGCTACACCTTC. Its translation is CASRRTALYGYTF.

This clone was seen only a few times. The chain couples TRBV5-1 to TRBJ2-5; maybe TRBD2 (6 bases). CDR1 is SGHRS, CDR2 YFSETQ, per germline. Trimming took off 0 bases at V and 7 bases at J, with 13 bases between the two ends. The CDR3 is 14 residues long. DNA of the CDR3: TGCGCCAGCAGCTTGGAGCGGGTCGGCGGGACCCAGTACTTC. It is translated as CASSLERVGGTQYF.

The V gene is TRBV6-6, the J gene TRBJ1-5; maybe TRBD1 (6 bases). The V and J ends lost 6 bases and 6 bases respectively, with 21 bases between them. Germline V gives CDR1 MNHNY, CDR2 SVGAGI (reference sequence). CDR3 length: 16 amino acids. CDR3 residues: CASSSTSGGLAQPQHF. CDR3 sequence (DNA): TGTGCCAGCAGCTCCACCTCTGGGGGCCTCGCTCAGCCCCAGCATTTT.